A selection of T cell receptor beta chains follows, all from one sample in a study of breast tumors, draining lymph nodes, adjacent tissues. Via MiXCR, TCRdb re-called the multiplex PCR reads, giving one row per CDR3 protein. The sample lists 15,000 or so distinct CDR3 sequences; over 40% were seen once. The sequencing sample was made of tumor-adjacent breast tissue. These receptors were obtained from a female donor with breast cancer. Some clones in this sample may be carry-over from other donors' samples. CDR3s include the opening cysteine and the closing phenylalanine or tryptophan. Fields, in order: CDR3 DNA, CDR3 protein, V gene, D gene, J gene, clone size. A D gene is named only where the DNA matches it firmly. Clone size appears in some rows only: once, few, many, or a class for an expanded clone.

TGCGCCAGCAGCAGGGGACTAGCGGGGGGAATACCGGAGACCCGGCACTTC | CASSRGLAGGIPETRHF | TRBV5-1 | TRBD2 | TRBJ2-5 | -
TGCAGCGTTGTGGGACGCCAGGAGGTGGAGACCCAGTACTTC | CSVVGRQEVETQYF | TRBV29-1 | - | TRBJ2-5 | -
TGCGCCAGCAGCCTAGACACCGGATCCTACAATGAGCAGTTCTTC | CASSLDTGSYNEQFF | TRBV5-1 | - | TRBJ2-1 | -
TGTGCCAGCAGTTACTTTGTGACTAGTGGCACAGATACGCAGTATTTT | CASSYFVTSGTDTQYF | TRBV6-5 | - | TRBJ2-3 | many
TGTGCCAGCAGCTTACGTCAGGGCGATGAAAAACTGTTTTTT | CASSLRQGDEKLFF | TRBV13 | - | TRBJ1-4 | medium-sized
TGTGCCAGCAGCTTAGGGGGTCTGGGTTCACCCCTCCACTTT | CASSLGGLGSPLHF | TRBV7-3 | - | TRBJ1-6 | few
TGTGCCAGCAGTGTAACCGCTAGCGGCGTTTACGAGCAGTACTTC | CASSVTASGVYEQYF | TRBV28 | TRBD2 | TRBJ2-7 | many
TGCGCCAGCAGTTGGGACAGTTCCTATGGCTACACCTTC | CASSWDSSYGYTF | TRBV10-2 | TRBD1 | TRBJ1-2 | many
TGTGCCGGTAGTACCTTCCCACAGGGCTACGAGCAGTACTTC | CAGSTFPQGYEQYF | TRBV19 | - | TRBJ2-7 | -
TGTGCCAGCAGACCCTGGACAGCCCGATTCGACGGGCAGTACTTC | CASRPWTARFDGQYF | TRBV6-2/TRBV6-3 | - | TRBJ2-7 | -
TGTGCCACTGGACAGGGGGCCTACGAGCAGTACTTC | CATGQGAYEQYF | TRBV10-3 | TRBD1 | TRBJ2-7 | -
TGCAGTGCTAGAGGGGTGGCAGGGCTTTACGAGCAGTACTTC | CSARGVAGLYEQYF | TRBV20-1 | - | TRBJ2-7 | -
TGTGCCAGCAGCCTTTGGACGGACGAGCAGTACTTC | CASSLWTDEQYF | TRBV3-1 | - | TRBJ2-7 | many